This T cell receptor (beta chain) derives from a study of blood T cell repertoires in COVID-19. Study-level background: The United States, Italy and Spain supplied acute and convalescent COVID-19 samples.

V lost 7 bases and J 1 base, leaving 14 bases between the germline ends. CDR3 length equals 14 residues. Germline loops: CDR1 LNHDA, CDR2 SQIVND (reference sequence). Produced via immunoSEQ multiplex PCR; TCRdb's table is partial and in-frame only. The table lists around 430,000 clones, about 91% of them singletons. Sequencing input: peripheral blood. This chain links TRBV19 with TRBJ2-7; possible D gene TRBD1, 6 bases. The TCR was taken from a woman between 45 and 65 years old with COVID-19, enrolled during active disease. The CDR3 region is CASTPKGGSYEQYF. CDR3 DNA sequence: TGTGCCAGTACCCCAAAAGGGGGATCCTACGAGCAGTACTTC.